The T cell receptor beta chain under discussion was sequenced for a study of low-dose radiotherapy and immunotherapy resistance in tumors. Overall study: Per fraction, Cohort 1 was given 0.5 Gy every 2 weeks, for a total of 6.5 Gy.

The sample holds many counts of this clonotype. Time point here: before trial treatment. The donors' regimen was nivolumab, ipilimumab, aspirin, low-dose cyclophosphamide and low-dose radiotherapy. Both TCRalpha and TCRbeta chains were reverse transcribed with V-gene-specific primers. PCR amplification of the TCRs was performed with Phusion for 20 PCR cycles, and it relied on a constant-region primer together with a V-primer adapter. Amplification of the isolated mRNA used in vitro transcription. From the reads, TCRdb called clonotypes with MiXCR, one entry per CDR3 protein. The sample lists tens of thousands of distinct CDR3 sequences; over 15% were seen once. CDR1 is MGHDK and CDR2 is SYGVNS in the germline V gene. V lost 3 bases and J lost 2, with 10 bases in between. The CDR3 runs to 14 residues.

The receptor's source is a male donor with prostate cancer. Material: PBMCs, obtained before treatment. The chain uses TRBV25-1 and TRBJ1-2; D not certain. CDR3 residues: CASSEVGSNYGYTF. DNA of the CDR3: TGTGCCAGCAGTGAGGTGGGCTCCAACTATGGCTACACCTTC.